The 23 T cell receptor beta chains given below trace back to one sample, sequenced in a study of T cell responses to AZD1222 COVID-19 vaccine. Repertoires were generated with immunoSEQ multiplex PCR, while TCRdb's copy carries only in-frame clones and drops some. The sample lists around 97,000 clones, about 92% occurring once. Sample: peripheral blood, taken on day 0 of AZD1222 vaccination. Receptor source: an adult in good health.

V and J are TRBV19 and TRBJ1-6; TRBD1 matches 7 bases. The CDR3 contains 15 residues. The trim removed 6 bases at V and 10 bases at J, leaving 12 bases unmatched. Germline V lookup: CDR1 LNHDA, CDR2 SQIVND (reference sequence). Here the CDR3 reads CASSPRTGARSPLHF. CDR3 bases: TGTGCCAGTAGCCCAAGAACAGGGGCTCGGTCACCCCTCCACTTT.

The table lists this clone with a count of one. The V gene is TRBV5-1, the J gene TRBJ1-6; D possibly corresponds to TRBD1 (5 bases). The CDR3 is made up of 16 amino acids. Germline CDR1 is SGHRS and CDR2 is YFSETQ. V lost 0 bases to trimming and J lost 7 bases, with 14 bases between them. Here the CDR3 reads CASSLALLGGNSPLHF. The CDR3 nucleotides are TGCGCCAGCAGCTTGGCCCTCTTGGGGGGGAATTCACCCCTCCACTTT.

This rearrangement joins TRBV4-3 to TRBJ2-3; 7 nucleotides agree with TRBD2. CDR3 size: 15 residues. In germline, CDR1 is LGHNA, CDR2 YSLEER. The J segment lost 4 bases and the V segment lost 0 bases, leaving 4 bases of the junction unmatched. CDR3 in amino acids: CASSQDWGGADTQYF. CDR3 DNA: TGCGCCAGCAGCCAAGATTGGGGGGGGGCAGATACGCAGTATTTT.

The chain uses TRBV28 and TRBJ1-5; D not certain. CDR3 length: 16 amino acids. V was clipped by 8 bases and J by 2 bases, with 19 bases between them. CDR1 and CDR2 (germline): MDHEN, SYDVKM. The CDR3 reads CASHGREPSGNQPQHF. CDR3 sequence (DNA): TGTGCCAGCCACGGGAGAGAACCATCGGGCAATCAGCCCCAGCATTTT. The variable domain in full, completed from reference TRBV28 and TRBJ1-5, reads DVKVTQSSRYLVKRTGEKVFLECVQDMDHENMFWYRQDPGLGLRLIYFSYDVKMKEKGDIPEGYSVSREKKERFSLILESASTNQTSMYLCASHGREPSGNQPQHFGDGTRLSIL.

The rearrangement joins TRBV27 to TRBJ2-3; 8 nucleotides line up with TRBD2. The CDR3 totals 16 residues. The germline V gene has CDR1 MNHEY and CDR2 SMNVEV (reference sequence). Trimming took 2 bases from V and 2 from J; bases not matched to a gene: 6. The CDR3 region is CASSLTLAGPTDTQYF. CDR3 bases: TGTGCCAGCAGTTTAACTCTAGCGGGTCCCACAGATACGCAGTATTTT.

The V and J genes are TRBV27 and TRBJ2-7; D is perhaps TRBD1 (5 bases). The V gene lost 7 bases and the J gene lost 2 bases, with 15 bases spanning the gap. This CDR3 spans 14 amino acids. Germline V gene sequence: CDR1 MNHEY, CDR2 SMNVEV (reference sequence). The CDR3 DNA reads TGTGCCAGCACCGCCTCAACAGGAACCTACGAGCAGTACTTC. Its translation: CASTASTGTYEQYF.

V and J are TRBV4-3 and TRBJ2-7; D may be TRBD1 (6 bases). The CDR3 has 13 amino acids. Deletions cut 4 bases from V and 5 bases from J, with 12 bases between. Germline V gene sequence: CDR1 LGHNA, CDR2 YSLEER. CDR3 protein: CASSPGTNDEQYF. For the CDR3, the DNA is TGCGCCAGCAGCCCCGGGACAAACGACGAGCAGTACTTC.

This clone has just one count. The chain carries TRBV19 and TRBJ2-5; 11 nucleotides agree with TRBD2. The CDR3 is 15 amino acids. Germline V CDR1 and CDR2: LNHDA, SQIVND (reference sequence). Losses at the gene ends were 7 bases for V and 11 bases for J; bases not matched to a gene: 15. The CDR3 reads CASTQTGTSGRPQYF. The CDR3 bases are TGTGCCAGTACCCAGACCGGGACTAGCGGCCGACCACAGTACTTC.

J is TRBJ2-1 and V is TRBV9, with TRBD1 matching over 9 bases. The CDR3 runs 17 residues. CDR1 is SGDLS and CDR2 is YYNGEE in the germline V gene. V shed 3 bases and J 6 bases; nucleotides not matched to a gene: 13. In DNA, the CDR3 is TGTGCCAGCAGCGCCAACACCGGGACAGGGCTCCCCAATGAGCAGTTCTTC. It yields the protein CASSANTGTGLPNEQFF.

The chain couples TRBV10-3 to TRBJ2-3; D tentatively reads TRBD1 or TRBD2 (6 bases each). The germline V gene has CDR1 ENHRY and CDR2 SYGVKD. Trimming pared 1 base from V and 5 bases from J, leaving 10 bases between. The CDR3 runs 14 residues. The CDR3 bases are TGTGCCATCAGTGAGTTGGGGGGCATAGATACGCAGTATTTT. It specifies CAISELGGIDTQYF.

CDR3 sequence reads: CASSLRQGGYNEQFF. The CDR3 DNA reads as TGTGCCAGCAGCTTAAGACAGGGAGGGTACAATGAGCAGTTCTTC. This sequence joins TRBV7-3 and TRBJ2-1, with D possibly being TRBD1 or TRBD2 (7 bases each). The CDR3 covers 15 residues. CDR1 is SGHTA and CDR2 is FQGTGA in the germline V gene. The ends were cut back, 1 base at V and 4 bases at J, with 11 bases in the middle.

This clone appeared once. The rearrangement uses TRBV19 and TRBJ2-5, with 10 bases lining up with TRBD1. Germline V CDR1 and CDR2: LNHDA, SQIVND (reference sequence). V was pared by 4 bases and J by 10 bases, with 9 bases of the junction left unmatched. This CDR3 is built from 14 residues. The CDR3 spells CASSTSGTGADQYF. CDR3 coding DNA: TGTGCCAGTAGTACCTCCGGGACAGGGGCGGACCAGTACTTC.

The chain is built from TRBV5-4 and TRBJ2-4; D assignment may be TRBD1 or TRBD2 (5 bases each). The germline V gene has CDR1 SGHNT and CDR2 YYREEE (reference sequence). V was pared by 1 base and J by 6 bases, with 8 bases between. The CDR3 is made up of 13 amino acids. In nucleotides, the CDR3 is TGTGCCAGCAGCTTGTGGGGGTTAAACATTCAGTACTTC. Translated: CASSLWGLNIQYF.

The chain employs TRBV12-5 and TRBJ2-7, with D unresolved. CDR3 length: 16 amino acids. V dropped 0 bases and J dropped 0 bases, with 12 bases sitting between them. CDR1 and CDR2 (germline): LGHNT, FRNRAP. The CDR3 DNA follows: TGTGCTAGTGGTTTGGTAGCCGGACCGCTCTCCTACGAGCAGTACTTC. It is translated as CASGLVAGPLSYEQYF.

This chain uses TRBV3-1 (or the pseudogene TRBV3-2) with TRBJ2-5, with a possible D match to TRBD1 (6 bases). The CDR3 covers 17 residues. CDR1 LGHDT and CDR2 YNNKEL come from the germline V gene (reference sequence). The V gene lost 0 bases and the J gene lost 4 bases, with 18 bases spanning the gap. CDR3: CASSQDGPTGSIETQYF. DNA for the CDR3: TGTGCCAGCAGCCAAGACGGCCCCACAGGGTCGATAGAGACCCAGTACTTC.

The CDR3 protein is CASSLGGTVSYEQYF. In DNA form, the CDR3 reads TGCGCCAGCAGCTTGGGGGGGACGGTCTCCTACGAGCAGTACTTC. The chain links TRBV5-1 to TRBJ2-7; TRBD1 or TRBD2 may be the D gene (5 bases each). Trimming shortened V by 0 bases and J by 0 bases, and 10 bases separated the two germline ends. Looked up from germline, CDR1 is SGHRS and CDR2 is YFSETQ. The CDR3 is 15 amino acids.

The chain has TRBV7-8 and TRBJ2-3; 8 positions match TRBD2. CDR3 size: 15 residues. Germline-derived CDR1 and CDR2 are SGHVS and FQNEAQ. Trimming removed 0 bases from V and 5 bases from J; junction bases left unmatched: 4. The CDR3 coding sequence is TGTGCCAGCAGCTTAGCGATTAGCGGGGAAGATACGCAGTATTTT. It is translated as CASSLAISGEDTQYF.

V gene TRBV5-8 combines with J gene TRBJ2-1, with TRBD2 identical over 8 bases. The CDR3 has 14 residues. The V segment lost 5 bases and the J segment 10 bases; nucleotides outside the gene matches: 11. Germline V gene lookup returns CDR1 SGHTS and CDR2 YDEGEE. CDR3 loop: CASRINGGAWEQFF. The DNA of the CDR3 is TGTGCCAGCAGGATAAACGGGGGGGCTTGGGAGCAGTTCTTC.

V gene TRBV3-1 (or the pseudogene TRBV3-2) combines with J gene TRBJ2-1; D is ambiguous. The CDR3 is 16 amino acids. From germline, CDR1 is LGHDT and CDR2 YNNKEL (reference sequence). The V gene lost 3 bases and the J gene lost 6 bases, with 18 bases spanning the gap. This CDR3 is CASSQYPFRRPNEQFF. The CDR3 nucleotides are TGTGCCAGCAGCCAGTATCCCTTCCGTAGGCCCAATGAGCAGTTCTTC.

The V call is TRBV5-8, the J call TRBJ1-2; D gene ambiguous. This CDR3 region has 13 residues. Between the trimmed V and J ends, which lost 0 bases and 4 bases, there was a span of 7 bases. Germline CDR1 reads SGHTS; CDR2 reads YDEGEE. CDR3 sequence (DNA): TGTGCCAGCAGCTTGGGGACTTCCTATGGCTACACCTTC. Encoded protein: CASSLGTSYGYTF.

The chain joins TRBV5-1 to TRBJ1-1; D uncertain. Germline V gene sequence: CDR1 SGHRS, CDR2 YFSETQ. The CDR3 is made up of 13 amino acids. V dropped 1 base and J dropped 1 base, with 5 bases sitting between them. CDR3 DNA: TGCGCCAGCAGCTTGAGTCGGAACACTGAAGCTTTCTTT. The encoded protein is CASSLSRNTEAFF.

This rearrangement joins TRBV3-1 (or the pseudogene TRBV3-2) to TRBJ2-3; D perhaps matches TRBD1 (6 bases). V was clipped by 1 base and J by 8 bases, with 7 bases between them. The CDR3 has 12 amino acids. Germline V gene data show CDR1 as LGHDT and CDR2 as YNNKEL (reference sequence). DNA of the CDR3: TGTGCCAGCAGCCAAGGAGGGGGTACGCAGTATTTT. It encodes CASSQGGGTQYF.

The V gene is TRBV4-2, the J gene TRBJ2-7, with D perhaps TRBD2 (6 bases). V was shortened by 2 bases and J by 0 bases, with 17 bases between the two germline ends. CDR3 length: 17 residues. Germline-derived CDR1 and CDR2 are LGHNA and YNFKEQ. The chain's CDR3 is CASSQYMGAGSSYEQYF. The CDR3 nucleotides are TGTGCCAGCAGCCAATATATGGGCGCGGGGAGCTCCTACGAGCAGTACTTC.